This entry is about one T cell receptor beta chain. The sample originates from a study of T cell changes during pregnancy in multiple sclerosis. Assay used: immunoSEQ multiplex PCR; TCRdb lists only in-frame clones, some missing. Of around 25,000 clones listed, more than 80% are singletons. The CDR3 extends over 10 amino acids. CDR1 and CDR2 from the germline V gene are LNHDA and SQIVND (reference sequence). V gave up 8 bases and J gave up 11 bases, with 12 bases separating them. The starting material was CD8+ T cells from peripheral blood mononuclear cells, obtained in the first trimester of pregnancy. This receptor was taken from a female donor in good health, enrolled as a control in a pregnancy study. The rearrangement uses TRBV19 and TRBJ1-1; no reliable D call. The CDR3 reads CASGRDPAFF. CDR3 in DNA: TGTGCCAGTGGGAGGGATCCGGCTTTCTTT.